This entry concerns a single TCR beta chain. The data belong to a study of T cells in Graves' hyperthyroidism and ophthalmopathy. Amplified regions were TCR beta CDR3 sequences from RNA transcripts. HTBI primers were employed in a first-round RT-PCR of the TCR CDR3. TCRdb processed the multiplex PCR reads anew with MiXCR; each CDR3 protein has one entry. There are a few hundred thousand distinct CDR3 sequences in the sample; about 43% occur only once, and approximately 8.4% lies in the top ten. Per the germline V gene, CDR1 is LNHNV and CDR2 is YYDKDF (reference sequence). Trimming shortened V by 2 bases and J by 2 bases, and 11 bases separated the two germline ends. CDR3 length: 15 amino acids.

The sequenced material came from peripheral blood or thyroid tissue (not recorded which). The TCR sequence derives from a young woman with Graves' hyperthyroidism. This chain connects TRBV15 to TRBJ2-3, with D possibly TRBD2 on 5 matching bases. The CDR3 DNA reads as TGTGCCACCAGCAGACCACTAGGTCCCACAGATACGCAGTATTTT. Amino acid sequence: CATSRPLGPTDTQYF.